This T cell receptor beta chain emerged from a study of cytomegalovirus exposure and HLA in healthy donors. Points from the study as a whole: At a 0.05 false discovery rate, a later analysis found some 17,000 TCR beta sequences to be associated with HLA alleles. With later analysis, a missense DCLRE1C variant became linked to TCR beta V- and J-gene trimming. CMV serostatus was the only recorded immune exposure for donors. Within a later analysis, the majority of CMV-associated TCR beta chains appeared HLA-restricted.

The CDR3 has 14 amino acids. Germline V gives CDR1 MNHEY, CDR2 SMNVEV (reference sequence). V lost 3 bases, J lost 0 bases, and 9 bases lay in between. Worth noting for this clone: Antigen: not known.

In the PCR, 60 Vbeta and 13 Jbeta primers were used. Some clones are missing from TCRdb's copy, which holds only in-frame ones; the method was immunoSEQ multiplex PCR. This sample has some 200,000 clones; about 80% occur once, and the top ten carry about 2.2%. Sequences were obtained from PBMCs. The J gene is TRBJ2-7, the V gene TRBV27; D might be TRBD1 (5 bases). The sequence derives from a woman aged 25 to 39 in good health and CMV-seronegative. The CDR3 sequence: CASSFTGFSYEQYF. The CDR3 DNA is TGTGCCAGCAGTTTTACAGGTTTCTCCTACGAGCAGTACTTC.